This T cell receptor beta chain appears in the sequencing data of a study of cytomegalovirus exposure and HLA in healthy donors. Details on this clone: What it binds is not known.

The donors (healthy individuals) were bone marrow donors. The study sampled nominally healthy donors, though unrecorded immune exposures were likely. PCR amplification relied on 60 Vbeta primers (plus 13 Jbeta primers). The protocol was immunoSEQ multiplex PCR, while the TCRdb copy is restricted to in-frame clones and leaves out a portion. The table lists about 190,000 clones, under 85% of them singletons. The CDR3 covers 15 residues. J was trimmed by 5 bases and V by 0 bases; bases with no gene match: 3. Germline V gene lookup returns CDR1 MGHRA and CDR2 YSYEKL. Study results and caveats: Despite most TCR sequences being rare, some public TCRs occurred in many donors. After further analysis at a later stage, 15,000 to 20,000 TCR beta sequences were associated with HLA alleles at 0.05 false discovery rate.

The receptor was derived from a woman aged 18-29 years in good health and CMV-seronegative. Sequencing was performed on PBMCs. The V and J genes are TRBV4-1 and TRBJ2-1; 8 positions match TRBD2. As DNA, the CDR3 is TGCGCCAGCAGCCAAGAAGGGCGGGAGGACAATGAGCAGTTCTTC. Translated, it gives CASSQEGREDNEQFF.